Here is one T cell receptor beta chain with its context. Since a much larger clone is just one base distant, this may be a read error. CDR1 and CDR2 from the germline V gene are KGHSH and LQKENI. The CDR3 runs to 13 residues. Trimming shortened V by 1 base and J by 2 bases, and 6 bases separated the two germline ends. This specimen belongs to a study of molecular identifiers for immune sequencing clone quantification. The overall study: With replicates, the RNA of around 20,000 or 100,000 naive CD8 cells was split five ways and four were sequenced.

TCRdb itself ran the PCR reads through MiXCR, one entry per CDR3 protein. The sample has 250,000 to 400,000 distinct CDR3 sequences; roughly a fifth are singletons. The specimen was naive CD8+ T cells from blood, with Jurkat cell RNA spiked in. Subset specified: FACS-sorted CD8+CD4-CCR7+CD45RA+ naive T cells. V gene TRBV18 combines with J gene TRBJ2-7; D unresolved. The clonotype comes from a human donor in good health. Some libraries in this study had Jurkat cell RNA spiked in. CDR3 coding DNA: TGTGCCAGCTCACCACAGGATGCCTACGAGCAGTACTTC. Protein sequence: CASSPQDAYEQYF.